These T cell receptor beta chains were read from a single sample in a study of T cell changes during pregnancy in multiple sclerosis. Assay used: immunoSEQ multiplex PCR; TCRdb lists only in-frame clones, some missing. The sample contains around 50,000 clones, approximately 92% of which appear only once. Source: peripheral blood, taken after pregnancy. Source of these receptors: a female donor in good health, enrolled as a control in a pregnancy study. CDR3s include the opening cysteine and the closing phenylalanine or tryptophan. D genes are given only for firm matches. Size tells how often a clone was seen (once, few, many) or the class of an expanded clone, and some rows leave it out.

>TRBV29-1|NA|TRBJ2-1|NA
TGCAGCGTCCGGTGGCGGCCAAACTACAATGAGCAGTTCTTC
CSVRWRPNYNEQFF
>TRBV18|NA|TRBJ1-3|NA
TGTGCCAGCTCTCTTCAGGACTTCTCTGGAAACACCATATATTTT
CASSLQDFSGNTIYF
>TRBV6-5|NA|TRBJ2-7|TRBD1
TGTGCCAGCAGTTACTCGAGGGACAGTCACCTCGAGCAGTACTTC
CASSYSRDSHLEQYF
>TRBV9|NA|TRBJ1-6|TRBD1
TGTGCCAGCAGACGGGACAGGGGAAGTAATTCACCCCTCCACTTT
CASRRDRGSNSPLHF
>TRBV4-3|NA|TRBJ2-7|TRBD2
TGCGCCAGCAGCCAAGACTGGAGCGGGGGCTCCTACGAGCAGTACTTC
CASSQDWSGGSYEQYF
>TRBV5-6|NA|TRBJ1-6|TRBD1
TGTGCCAGCAGTTCAGGGGGTAATTCACCCCTCCACTTT
CASSSGGNSPLHF
>TRBV5-4|NA|TRBJ1-6|TRBD1
TGTGCCAGCACCAATGACAGGGGGCGCGGATCCTATAATTCACCCCTCCACTTT
CASTNDRGRGSYNSPLHF
>TRBV7-8|NA|TRBJ1-1|NA
TGTGCCAGCAGCTTGCAGGCGGGGAACACTGAAGCTTTCTTT
CASSLQAGNTEAFF
>TRBV5-4|NA|TRBJ1-1|NA
TGTGCCAGCAGCTGGGGGGGCACTGAAGCTTTCTTT
CASSWGGTEAFF
>TRBV12-5|once|TRBJ2-7|TRBD2
TGTGCTAGTGGTTTGTTTAGCGGGGGGGCCTACCCCTACGAGCAGTACTTC
CASGLFSGGAYPYEQYF
>TRBV19|NA|TRBJ2-1|TRBD2
TGTGCCAGTAGTACGACTAGCGGGAGAACCCCCTACAATGAGCAGTTCTTC
CASSTTSGRTPYNEQFF
>TRBV7-9|NA|TRBJ1-2|TRBD1
TGTGCCAGCAGCTCGGGACAGGGAGTTGGCTACACCTTC
CASSSGQGVGYTF
>TRBV4-1|NA|TRBJ2-1|TRBD2
TGCGCCAGCAGCCAAGCCCTAGCGGGAGATGAGCAGTTCTTC
CASSQALAGDEQFF
>TRBV7-9|few|TRBJ1-5|TRBD1
TGTGCCAGCAGCTTATCGGGACAGGGATGGAATCAGCCCCAGCATTTT
CASSLSGQGWNQPQHF
>TRBV7-8|NA|TRBJ1-4|NA
TGTGCCAGCAGCTTAGACCGCCTTCTGGCTGGTGAAAAACTGTTTTTT
CASSLDRLLAGEKLFF
>TRBV7-9|NA|TRBJ2-4|TRBD1
TGTGCCAGCAGCTTAGGGGGGGACAGGAACATTCAGTACTTC
CASSLGGDRNIQYF
>TRBV6-5|NA|TRBJ2-1|TRBD2
TGTGCCAGCAGTTACTTGAGAACTAGCGGGTCCAATGAGCAGTTCTTC
CASSYLRTSGSNEQFF
>TRBV5-1|NA|TRBJ2-1|NA
TGCGCCAGCAGCCGGGGTCCGGGACAAATATACAATGAGCAGTTCTTC
CASSRGPGQIYNEQFF
>TRBV5-1|NA|TRBJ2-1|TRBD2
TGCGCCAGCAGCCAGGGGACTAGCGGCTACAATGAGCAGTTCTTC
CASSQGTSGYNEQFF
>TRBV6-1|NA|TRBJ2-3|NA
TGTGCCAGCTGGCGGGAAACAGATACGCAGTATTTT
CASWRETDTQYF
>TRBV7-6|NA|TRBJ2-7|NA
TGTGCCAGCAGCTTAAATCTAGGAGTTCCATCATACGAGCAGTACTTC
CASSLNLGVPSYEQYF
>TRBV30|NA|TRBJ2-5|NA
TGTGCCTGGAGTCGCATTACCTCGGGACCCCAGGGGGAGACCCAGTACTTC
CAWSRITSGPQGETQYF
>TRBV7-9|NA|TRBJ2-1|TRBD1
TGTGCCAGCAGTTCTACAGGGGGCAGGGAGCAGTTCTTC
CASSSTGGREQFF
>TRBV16|NA|TRBJ1-2|NA
TGTGCCAGCAGCCAAGGATGGAGGGGATCCAACACCTTC
CASSQGWRGSNTF
>TRBV5-1|NA|TRBJ2-7|TRBD2
TGCGCCAGCAGCTTGGAACTAGCGGGGAACTACGAGCAGTACTTC
CASSLELAGNYEQYF
>TRBV5-6|NA|TRBJ1-1|NA
TGTGCCAGCAGTTTAAGGGGGAACACTGAAGCTTTCTTT
CASSLRGNTEAFF
>TRBV5-6|NA|TRBJ2-7|TRBD1
TGTGCCAGCAGCCCCGGGACAGGGGTCTACGAGCAGTACTTC
CASSPGTGVYEQYF
>TRBV30|NA|TRBJ1-4|NA
TGTGCCTGGAGTGTAGTCAGCAGGGGTGAAAAACTGTTTTTT
CAWSVVSRGEKLFF
>TRBV6-1|NA|TRBJ1-1|NA
TGTGCCAGCAGTGAGGGTGGGCACCCGAACACTGAAGCTTTCTTT
CASSEGGHPNTEAFF
>TRBV5-1|NA|TRBJ2-7|NA
TGCGCCAGCAGCGCGTGGGGAGACGGAGCCTACGAGCAGTACTTC
CASSAWGDGAYEQYF
>TRBV11-2|NA|TRBJ2-7|TRBD1
TGTGCCAGCAGCTTATATGGGCCCGGGGACAGCTCCTACGAGCAGTACTTC
CASSLYGPGDSSYEQYF
>TRBV19|NA|TRBJ1-5|TRBD1
TGTGCCAGTAGTATAAGCGGAGGGGGACAGGGCACAAGTCAGCCCCAGCATTTT
CASSISGGGQGTSQPQHF
>TRBV28|NA|TRBJ1-2|NA
TGTGCCAGCGACCACAGGGAGATAGGGATCTATGGCTACACCTTC
CASDHREIGIYGYTF